The present T cell receptor beta chain was sequenced within a study of cytomegalovirus exposure and HLA in healthy donors. Notes on the study in general: Per a prior analysis, the majority of TCR beta V segments were productive roughly 90% or roughly 30% of the time. When analyzed later, the rates of TCR association showed variation by HLA locus, with DRB1 the most and HLA-C the fewest. In vitro assays verified that three CMV-associated chains recognized CMV antigens specifically.

Use of 60 Vbeta and 13 Jbeta primers characterized the PCR. Produced via immunoSEQ multiplex PCR; TCRdb's table is partial and in-frame only. The table shows tens of thousands of clones, with about 73% occurring only once. Details on this clone: Its cognate antigen is unknown.

The sequence was obtained from a man in his forties in good health and CMV-seronegative. Sequenced: PBMCs.

Here the CDR3 reads CASSIGTGAFTWAGELFF. The CDR3, as DNA: TGTGCCAGTAGTATCGGGACAGGGGCCTTCACGTGGGCCGGGGAGCTGTTTTTT. The chain has TRBV19 and TRBJ2-2; 10 bases map to TRBD1. V lost 3 bases, J lost 6 bases, and 13 bases stayed unmatched. The CDR3 is 18 residues long. Germline assignment: CDR1 LNHDA and CDR2 SQIVND (reference sequence).